A single sample is the source of the 21 T cell receptor beta chains below, sequenced in a study of T cell repertoires in cytomegalovirus infection. TCRdb analysed the reads with MiXCR anew, one entry per CDR3 protein. The table has about 250,000 distinct CDR3 sequences, roughly 12% seen once. Sequencing was carried out using PBMCs. These receptors all come from a human donor in good health (CMV status not recorded). Some clones in this sample may be carry-over from other donors' samples.

This chain connects TRBV6-6 to TRBJ2-7; 7 bases fit TRBD2. Losses at the gene ends were 7 bases for V and 3 bases for J; bases not matched to a gene: 6. Germline CDR1 and CDR2: MNHNY and SVGAGI (reference sequence). The CDR3 covers 13 residues. Here the CDR3 reads CASTSGTNYEQYF. CDR3 DNA sequence: TGTGCCAGCACCTCCGGGACTAACTACGAGCAGTACTTC.

Turning to this clonotype: A read error may produce the germline difference seen at one junction end. V gene TRBV28 combines with J gene TRBJ1-3, with D uncertain. Germline loops: CDR1 MDHEN, CDR2 SYDVKM. There are 16 residues in the CDR3. CDR3 region: CASTLGTASSGNTIYF. The CDR3 coding sequence is TGTGCCAGCACCCTAGGAACGGCGTCCTCTGGAAACACCATTTATTTT.

This clonotype was seen more than once but under ten times. The V gene is TRBV12-3 or TRBV12-4, the J gene TRBJ2-7; D is uncertain. This CDR3 spans 13 amino acids. V shed 3 bases and J shed 3 bases, with 9 bases lying between them. The CDR3: CASSLAEFYEQYF. CDR3 nucleotides: TGTGCCAGCAGTTTGGCAGAATTCTACGAGCAGTACTTC.

This clonotype was observed many times. V usage is TRBV28 and J usage is TRBJ1-2; D not certain. Trimming removed 4 bases from V and 0 bases from J, with 3 bases in between. Germline V gene lookup returns CDR1 MDHEN and CDR2 SYDVKM. The CDR3 runs to 12 residues. CDR3 sequence (DNA): TGTGCCAGCAGTTCCCCTAACTATGGCTACACCTTC. It is translated as CASSSPNYGYTF.

This clonotype showed up just a few times. The chain recombines TRBV7-9 with TRBJ2-7; 8 bases are shared with TRBD1. Germline CDR1 reads SEHNR; CDR2 reads FQNEAQ (reference sequence). The CDR3 loop spans 13 amino acids. V was pared by 3 bases and J by 5 bases, with 3 bases of the junction left unmatched. The CDR3 region is CASSLDRDHEQYF. The CDR3 DNA is TGTGCCAGCAGCTTGGACAGGGACCACGAGCAGTACTTC.

This chain connects TRBV10-3 to TRBJ2-5, with 7 bases lining up with TRBD2. The germline gives CDR1 ENHRY, CDR2 SYGVKD. V dropped 3 bases and J dropped 4; count of bases not matched to a gene: 2. CDR3 length equals 13 residues. CDR3 sequence (DNA): TGTGCCATCAGTGACGGCGGGGGAGAGACCCAGTACTTC. This gives the protein CAISDGGGETQYF.

This clonotype has at least ten counts. The chain uses TRBV7-9 and TRBJ2-2; D call uncertain. V lost 5 bases and J 1 base, leaving 11 bases between the germline ends. This CDR3 is 15 amino acids long. Germline V gives CDR1 SEHNR, CDR2 FQNEAQ (reference sequence). This chain's CDR3 is CASSPDPGNTGELFF. In DNA form, the CDR3 reads TGTGCCAGCAGCCCGGACCCAGGGAACACCGGGGAGCTGTTTTTT.

As to this clonotype: A read error may be the cause here, since a much bigger clone is one base away. This chain joins TRBV7-2 and TRBJ1-2; TRBD1 aligns across 9 bases. The trim removed 6 bases at V and 0 bases at J, leaving 5 bases unmatched. The germline V gene has CDR1 SGHTA and CDR2 FQGNSA. The CDR3 runs to 15 residues. The CDR3 DNA reads as TGTGCCAGCAGGTCGACAGGGGGAGCTAACTATGGCTACACCTTC. Translated, it gives CASRSTGGANYGYTF.

This clonotype appeared many times. The CDR3 sequence: CASSLTEVGEQYF. CDR3 bases: TGTGCCAGCAGCTTAACAGAGGTTGGCGAGCAGTACTTC. This chain joins TRBV7-2 and TRBJ2-7, with no clear D. Per germline, CDR1 SGHTA and CDR2 FQGNSA. The V and J ends lost 2 bases and 6 bases respectively, with 11 bases between them. The CDR3 runs to 13 residues.

V and J are TRBV20-1 and TRBJ2-3; no firm D call. Germline CDR1 and CDR2: DFQATT and SNEGSKA (reference sequence). The CDR3 is made up of 12 amino acids. Trimming cost V 3 bases and J 2 bases, with 6 bases left between them. CDR3 bases: TGCAGTGCTAGTACCTACACAGATACGCAGTATTTT. Its translation: CSASTYTDTQYF.

Ten or more counts support this clonotype. The V gene is TRBV6-2 or TRBV6-3, the J gene TRBJ1-2, with D perhaps matching TRBD1 (6 bases). Trimming stripped 4 bases from V and 0 bases from J, with 9 bases between. CDR3 length equals 14 residues. Germline CDR1 is MNHEY and CDR2 is SVGEGT. CDR3 loop: CASSSRGANYGYTF. DNA for the CDR3: TGTGCCAGCAGTTCCAGGGGAGCTAACTATGGCTACACCTTC.

This clonotype was seen at least ten times. The gene calls are TRBV20-1 and TRBJ1-1; D remains unclear. V was clipped by 5 bases and J by 1 base, with 5 bases between them. Per germline, CDR1 DFQATT and CDR2 SNEGSKA (reference sequence). CDR3 length equals 11 residues. This CDR3 is CSAWQNTEAFF. In DNA form, the CDR3 reads TGCAGTGCTTGGCAGAACACTGAAGCTTTCTTT.

This clonotype was counted at least ten times. This sequence joins TRBV7-2 and TRBJ2-1; 7 bases agree with TRBD2. V trimming: 1 base; J trimming: 7 bases; junction bases outside the gene matches: 7. CDR1 is SGHTA and CDR2 is FQGNSA in the germline V gene. This CDR3 is built from 15 residues. The CDR3 bases are TGTGCCAGCAGCTTAGGTGTAGGGAGGGTGAATGAGCAGTTCTTC. Its translation: CASSLGVGRVNEQFF.

The CDR3 here is CASSIVYGGELFF. The CDR3, as DNA: TGTGCCAGTAGTATTGTGTACGGCGGGGAGCTGTTTTTT. J is TRBJ2-2 and V is TRBV19; D is unresolved. V was pared by 3 bases and J by 7 bases, with 9 bases between. The CDR3 has 13 amino acids. Germline CDR1 LNHDA, CDR2 SQIVND (reference sequence). Filled out from reference TRBV19 and TRBJ2-2, the complete variable domain reads DGGITQSPKYLFRKEGQNVTLSCEQNLNHDAMYWYRQDPGQGLRLIYYSQIVNDFQKGDIAEGYSVSREKKESFPLTVTSAQKNPTAFYLCASSIVYGGELFFGEGSRLTVL.

A few counts support this clonotype. The rearrangement joins TRBV20-1 to TRBJ2-3, with 10 bases matching TRBD2. Losses at the gene ends were 6 bases for V and 2 bases for J; bases not matched to a gene: 5. CDR1 is DFQATT and CDR2 is SNEGSKA in the germline V gene (reference sequence). CDR3 length: 14 residues. Written as DNA, the CDR3 is TGCAGTGCCGGTGGACTAGCGGACACAGATACGCAGTATTTT. It translates to CSAGGLADTDTQYF.

This clonotype was observed a few times. V gene TRBV5-6 combines with J gene TRBJ1-1, with D possibly TRBD1 on 6 matching bases. Trimming cost V 4 bases and J 8 bases, with 12 bases left between them. Looked up from germline, CDR1 is SGHDT and CDR2 is YYEEEE. The CDR3 is 12 residues long. CDR3 amino acids: CASSLQGQEAFF. In DNA form, the CDR3 reads TGTGCCAGCAGCCTACAGGGTCAGGAAGCTTTCTTT.

The sample holds many counts of this clonotype. The chain joins TRBV7-9 to TRBJ2-5; TRBD1 agrees at 9 bases. Per germline, CDR1 SEHNR and CDR2 FQNEAQ (reference sequence). V was pared by 5 bases and J by 5 bases, with 9 bases of the junction left unmatched. This CDR3 region has 15 residues. The CDR3 is CASSQRGGQGETQYF. CDR3 nucleotides: TGTGCCAGCAGCCAGAGGGGAGGACAGGGGGAGACCCAGTACTTC.

J is TRBJ1-2 and V is TRBV29-1, with D possibly TRBD1 on 5 matching bases. With 2 bases removed from V and 8 bases from J, the gap between germline ends came to 18 bases. In germline, CDR1 is SQVTM, CDR2 ANQGSEA. The CDR3 covers 14 residues. The CDR3 loop is CSVESTASGTGYTF. The DNA for the CDR3 is TGCAGCGTTGAATCGACAGCCTCCGGTACCGGCTACACCTTC.

In its sample, this clonotype was seen many times. The gene calls are TRBV6-5 and TRBJ2-1, with 10 nucleotides matching TRBD1. Trimming at V came to 0 bases and at J to 6 bases, leaving 5 bases not matched to a gene. Germline loops: CDR1 MNHEY, CDR2 SVGAGI. This CDR3 is built from 16 residues. Here the CDR3 reads CASSYSGTGVGNEQFF. As DNA, the CDR3 is TGTGCCAGCAGTTACTCAGGGACAGGGGTGGGCAATGAGCAGTTCTTC.

V is TRBV10-3 and J is TRBJ2-5; possible D gene TRBD1, 5 bases. The CDR3 covers 14 residues. V lost 6 bases and J lost 2, with 13 bases in between. Germline V gives CDR1 ENHRY, CDR2 SYGVKD. CDR3 sequence: CAIRRTRQQETQYF. The CDR3 DNA follows: TGTGCCATCAGGAGGACGAGACAGCAAGAGACCCAGTACTTC.

J is TRBJ1-1 and V is TRBV7-2, with TRBD1 matching 7 bases. Trimming at V came to 5 bases and at J to 5 bases, leaving 8 bases not matched to a gene. From germline, CDR1 is SGHTA and CDR2 FQGNSA. This CDR3 has 14 amino acids. The CDR3 loop is CASSSYRGGTEAFF. The CDR3 nucleotides read TGTGCCAGCAGCAGTTACAGGGGAGGTACTGAAGCTTTCTTT.